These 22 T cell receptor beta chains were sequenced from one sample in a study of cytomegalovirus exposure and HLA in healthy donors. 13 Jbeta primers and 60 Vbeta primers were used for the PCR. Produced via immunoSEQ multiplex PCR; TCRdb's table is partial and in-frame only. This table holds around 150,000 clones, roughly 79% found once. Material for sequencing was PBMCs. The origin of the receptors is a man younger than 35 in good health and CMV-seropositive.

The CDR3 coding sequence is TGTGCCAGTAGTTTGGCTTGGGACAGGGTGAACGAGCAGTACTTC. This sequence encodes CASSLAWDRVNEQYF. The V and J genes are TRBV19 and TRBJ2-7, with 9 bases identical to TRBD1. The CDR3 runs to 15 residues. The V gene's germline CDR1 is LNHDA and CDR2 SQIVND (reference sequence). V trimming: 5 bases; J trimming: 5 bases; junction bases outside the gene matches: 10. Together with reference TRBV19 and TRBJ2-7, the CDR3 gives the full variable domain: DGGITQSPKYLFRKEGQNVTLSCEQNLNHDAMYWYRQDPGQGLRLIYYSQIVNDFQKGDIAEGYSVSREKKESFPLTVTSAQKNPTAFYLCASSLAWDRVNEQYFGPGTRLTVT.

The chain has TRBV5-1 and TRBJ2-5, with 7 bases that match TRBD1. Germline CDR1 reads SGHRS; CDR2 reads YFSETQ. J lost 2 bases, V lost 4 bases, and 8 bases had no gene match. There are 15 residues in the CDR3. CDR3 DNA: TGCGCCAGCAGCACCCAGGGACAGAAACAAGAGACCCAGTACTTC. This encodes CASSTQGQKQETQYF.

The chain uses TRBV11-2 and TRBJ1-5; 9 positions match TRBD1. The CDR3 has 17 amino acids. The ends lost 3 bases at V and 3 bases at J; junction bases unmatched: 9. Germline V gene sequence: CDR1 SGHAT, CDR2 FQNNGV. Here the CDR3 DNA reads TGTGCCAGCAGCTTGGGTCCCGGGACAGGGAACAATCAGCCCCAGCATTTT. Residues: CASSLGPGTGNNQPQHF. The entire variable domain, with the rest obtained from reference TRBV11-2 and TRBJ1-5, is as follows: EAGVAQSPRYKIIEKRQSVAFWCNPISGHATLYWYQQILGQGPKLLIQFQNNGVVDDSQLPKDRFSAERLKGVDSTLKIQPAKLEDSAVYLCASSLGPGTGNNQPQHFGDGTRLSIL.

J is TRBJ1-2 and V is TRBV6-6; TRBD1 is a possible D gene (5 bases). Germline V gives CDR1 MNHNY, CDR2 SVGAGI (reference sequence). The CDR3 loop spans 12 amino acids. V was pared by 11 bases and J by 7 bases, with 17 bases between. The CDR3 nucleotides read TGTGCCGCTAGGCAGGGTCTACGTGGCTACACCTTC. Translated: CAARQGLRGYTF.

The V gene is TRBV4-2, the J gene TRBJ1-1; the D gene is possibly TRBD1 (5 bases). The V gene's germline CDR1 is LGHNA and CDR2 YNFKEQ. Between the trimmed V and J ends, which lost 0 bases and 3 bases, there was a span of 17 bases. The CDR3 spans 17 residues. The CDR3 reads CASSQDIVRGGDTEAFF. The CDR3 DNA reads TGTGCCAGCAGCCAAGATATTGTGAGGGGAGGGGACACTGAAGCTTTCTTT.

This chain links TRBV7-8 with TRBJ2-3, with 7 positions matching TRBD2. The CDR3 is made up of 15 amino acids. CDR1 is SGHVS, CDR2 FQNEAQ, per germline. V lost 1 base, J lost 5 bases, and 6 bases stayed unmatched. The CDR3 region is CASSLGGGRLDTQYF. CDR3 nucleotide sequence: TGTGCCAGCAGCTTAGGGGGGGGACGACTAGATACGCAGTATTTT.

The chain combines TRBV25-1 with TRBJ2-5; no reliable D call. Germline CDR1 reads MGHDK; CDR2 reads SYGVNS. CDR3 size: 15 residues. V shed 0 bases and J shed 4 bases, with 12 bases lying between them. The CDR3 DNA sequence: TGTGCCAGCAGTGAATATTCGTCGGGTAGAGAGACCCAGTACTTC. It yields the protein CASSEYSSGRETQYF.

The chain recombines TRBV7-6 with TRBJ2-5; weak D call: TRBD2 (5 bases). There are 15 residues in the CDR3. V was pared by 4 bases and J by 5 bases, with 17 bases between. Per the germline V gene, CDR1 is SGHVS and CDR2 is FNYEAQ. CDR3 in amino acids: CASSSSDSLWETQYF. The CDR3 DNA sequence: TGTGCCAGCAGCTCCTCGGACTCCCTTTGGGAGACCCAGTACTTC.

The CDR3 loop is CASSPTGSNQPQHF. The CDR3 region has the DNA TGTGCCAGCAGTCCGACAGGGAGCAATCAGCCCCAGCATTTT. V and J are TRBV4-2 and TRBJ1-5; 7 bases are a match to TRBD1. CDR1 is LGHNA, CDR2 YNFKEQ, per germline. The CDR3 extends over 14 amino acids. The ends lost 6 bases at V and 1 base at J; junction bases unmatched: 3.

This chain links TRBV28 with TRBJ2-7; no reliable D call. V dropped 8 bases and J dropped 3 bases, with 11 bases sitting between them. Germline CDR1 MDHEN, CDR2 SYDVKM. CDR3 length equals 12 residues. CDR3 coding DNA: TGTGCCAGCTTCTCCCGGGTCTACGAGCAGTACTTC. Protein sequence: CASFSRVYEQYF. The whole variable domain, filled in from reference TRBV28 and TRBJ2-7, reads DVKVTQSSRYLVKRTGEKVFLECVQDMDHENMFWYRQDPGLGLRLIYFSYDVKMKEKGDIPEGYSVSREKKERFSLILESASTNQTSMYLCASFSRVYEQYFGPGTRLTVT.

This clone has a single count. This CDR3 is CASSNYGQGFYGYTF. The CDR3 DNA reads as TGTGCCAGCAGTAACTATGGACAGGGGTTCTATGGCTACACCTTC. The chain uses TRBV6-6 and TRBJ1-2; 9 bases line up with TRBD1. Germline V gene data show CDR1 as MNHNY and CDR2 as SVGAGI (reference sequence). This CDR3 is 15 amino acids long. The J segment lost 4 bases and the V segment lost 5 bases, leaving 8 bases of the junction unmatched.

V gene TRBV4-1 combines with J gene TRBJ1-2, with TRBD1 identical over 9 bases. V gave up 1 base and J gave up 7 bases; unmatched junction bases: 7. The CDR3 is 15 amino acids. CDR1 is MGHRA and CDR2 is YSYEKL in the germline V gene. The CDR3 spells CASSQAPGTGFGYTF. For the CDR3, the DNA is TGCGCCAGCAGCCAAGCCCCCGGGACAGGGTTTGGCTACACCTTC.

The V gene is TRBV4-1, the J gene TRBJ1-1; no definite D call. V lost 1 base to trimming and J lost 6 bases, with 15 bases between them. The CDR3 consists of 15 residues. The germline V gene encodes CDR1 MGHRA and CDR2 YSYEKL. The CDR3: CASSQGWSGQAEAFF. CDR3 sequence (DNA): TGCGCCAGCAGCCAAGGGTGGTCTGGGCAGGCTGAAGCTTTCTTT.

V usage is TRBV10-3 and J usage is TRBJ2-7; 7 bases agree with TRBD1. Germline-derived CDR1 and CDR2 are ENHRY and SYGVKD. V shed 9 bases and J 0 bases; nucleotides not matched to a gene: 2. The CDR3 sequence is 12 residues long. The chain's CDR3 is CAIGTASYEQYF. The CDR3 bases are TGTGCCATTGGGACAGCCTCCTACGAGCAGTACTTC.

CDR3: CASRQGQGAEAFF. The CDR3 nucleotides are TGTGCCAGCAGACAAGGACAGGGGGCTGAAGCTTTCTTT. The chain uses TRBV5-4 and TRBJ1-1, with 10 positions matching TRBD1. From germline, CDR1 is SGHNT and CDR2 YYREEE (reference sequence). The CDR3 has 13 residues. The J segment lost 6 bases and the V segment lost 5 bases, leaving 4 bases of the junction unmatched.

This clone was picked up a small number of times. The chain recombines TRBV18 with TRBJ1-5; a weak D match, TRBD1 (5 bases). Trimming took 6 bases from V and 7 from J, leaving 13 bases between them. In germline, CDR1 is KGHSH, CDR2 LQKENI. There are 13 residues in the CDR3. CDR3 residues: CASSPGLRQPQHF. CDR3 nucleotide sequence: TGTGCCAGCTCCCCAGGGCTCCGGCAGCCCCAGCATTTT.

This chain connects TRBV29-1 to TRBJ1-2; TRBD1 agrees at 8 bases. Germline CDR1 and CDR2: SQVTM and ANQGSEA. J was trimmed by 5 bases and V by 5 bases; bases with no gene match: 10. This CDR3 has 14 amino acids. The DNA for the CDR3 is TGCAGCGTTCCGATACTCGACAGGGGTTATGGCTACACCTTC. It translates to CSVPILDRGYGYTF.

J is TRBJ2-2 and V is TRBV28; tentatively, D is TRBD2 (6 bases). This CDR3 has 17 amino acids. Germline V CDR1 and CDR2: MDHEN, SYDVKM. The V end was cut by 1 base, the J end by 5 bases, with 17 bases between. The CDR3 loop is CASSLFDGGGGTGELFF. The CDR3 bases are TGTGCCAGCAGTTTATTTGATGGGGGAGGCGGGACCGGGGAGCTGTTTTTT.

Written as DNA, the CDR3 is TGTGCCTGGAGTGTACCCAGGCATCAGCCCCAGCATTTT. Its translation: CAWSVPRHQPQHF. The rearrangement joins TRBV30 to TRBJ1-5; D uncertain. V was clipped by 0 bases and J by 5 bases, with 8 bases between them. The V gene's germline CDR1 is GTSNPN and CDR2 SVGIG (reference sequence). CDR3 length: 13 residues.

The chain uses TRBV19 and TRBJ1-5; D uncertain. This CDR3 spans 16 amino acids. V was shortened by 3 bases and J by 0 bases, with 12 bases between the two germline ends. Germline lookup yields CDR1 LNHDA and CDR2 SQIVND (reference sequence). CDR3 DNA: TGTGCCAGTAGTATCGCGATGGAGTATAGCAATCAGCCCCAGCATTTT. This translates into CASSIAMEYSNQPQHF.

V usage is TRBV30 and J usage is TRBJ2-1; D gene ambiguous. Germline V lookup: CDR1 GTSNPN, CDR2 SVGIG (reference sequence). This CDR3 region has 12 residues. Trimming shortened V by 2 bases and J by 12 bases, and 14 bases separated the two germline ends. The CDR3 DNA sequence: TGTGCCTGGAGTCGTCTGGGCATCGGGCAGTTCTTC. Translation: CAWSRLGIGQFF.

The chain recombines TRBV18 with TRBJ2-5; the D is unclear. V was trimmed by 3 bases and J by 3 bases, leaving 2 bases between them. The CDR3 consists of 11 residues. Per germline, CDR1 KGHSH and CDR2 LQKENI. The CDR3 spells CASSPKETQYF. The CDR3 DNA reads TGTGCCAGCTCACCCAAAGAGACCCAGTACTTC.